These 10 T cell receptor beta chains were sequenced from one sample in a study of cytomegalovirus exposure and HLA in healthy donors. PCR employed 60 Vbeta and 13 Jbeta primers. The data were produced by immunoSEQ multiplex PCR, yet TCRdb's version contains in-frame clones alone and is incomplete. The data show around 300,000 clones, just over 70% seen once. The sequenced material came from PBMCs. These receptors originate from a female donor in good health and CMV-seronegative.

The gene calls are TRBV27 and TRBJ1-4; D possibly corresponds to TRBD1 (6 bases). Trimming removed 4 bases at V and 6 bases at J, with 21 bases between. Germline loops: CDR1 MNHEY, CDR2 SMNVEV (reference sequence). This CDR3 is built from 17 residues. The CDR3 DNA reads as TGTGCCAGCAGTTCCGGGACATGGTATTCTGCAGATGAAAAACTGTTTTTT. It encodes CASSSGTWYSADEKLFF.

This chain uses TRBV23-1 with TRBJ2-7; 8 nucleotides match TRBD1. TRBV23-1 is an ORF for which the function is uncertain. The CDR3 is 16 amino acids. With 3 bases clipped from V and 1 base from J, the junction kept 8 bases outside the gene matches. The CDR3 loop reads CASSHHLGQGSYEQYF. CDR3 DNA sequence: TGCGCCAGCAGTCACCACCTAGGACAGGGTTCCTACGAGCAGTACTTC.

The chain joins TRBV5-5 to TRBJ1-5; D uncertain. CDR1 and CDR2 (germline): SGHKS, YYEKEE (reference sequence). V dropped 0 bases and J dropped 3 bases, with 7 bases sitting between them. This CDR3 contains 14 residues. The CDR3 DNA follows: TGTGCCAGCAGCTTGGGCGGATACAATCAGCCCCAGCATTTT. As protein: CASSLGGYNQPQHF.

In nucleotides, the CDR3 is TGCGCCAGCAGTATAGGGGGACTAGCGGGAAAGGGGCGGAGCTCCTACGAGCAGTACTTC. This gives the protein CASSIGGLAGKGRSSYEQYF. J is TRBJ2-7 and V is TRBV23-1; 13 bases are shared with TRBD2. TRBV23-1 is sorted into the ORF group, with uncertain function. The CDR3 runs 20 residues. V shed 5 bases and J 0 bases; nucleotides not matched to a gene: 16.

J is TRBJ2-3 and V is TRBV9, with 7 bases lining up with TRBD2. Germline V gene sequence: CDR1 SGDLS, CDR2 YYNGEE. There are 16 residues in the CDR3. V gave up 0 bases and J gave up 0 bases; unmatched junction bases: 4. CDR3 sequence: CASSVDAGVSTDTQYF. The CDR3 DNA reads TGTGCCAGCAGCGTAGACGCGGGGGTAAGCACAGATACGCAGTATTTT.

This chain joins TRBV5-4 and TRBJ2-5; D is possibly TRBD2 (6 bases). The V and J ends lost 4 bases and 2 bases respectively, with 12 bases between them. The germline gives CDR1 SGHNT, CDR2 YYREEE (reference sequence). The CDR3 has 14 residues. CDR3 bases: TGTGCCAGCAGCCCGGGACTCCTACAAGAGACCCAGTACTTC. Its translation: CASSPGLLQETQYF.

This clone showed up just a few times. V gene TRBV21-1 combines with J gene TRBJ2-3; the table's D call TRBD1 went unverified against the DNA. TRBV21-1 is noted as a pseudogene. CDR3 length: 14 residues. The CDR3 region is CASSKGAWVDTQYF. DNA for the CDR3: TGTGCCAGCAGCAAAGGGGCTTGGGTCGATACGCAGTATTTT.

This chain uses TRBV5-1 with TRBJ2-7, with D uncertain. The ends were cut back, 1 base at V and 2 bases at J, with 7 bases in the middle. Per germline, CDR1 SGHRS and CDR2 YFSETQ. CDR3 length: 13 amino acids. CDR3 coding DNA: TGCGCCAGCAGCTTGAATCAGGCCTACGAGCAGTACTTC. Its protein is CASSLNQAYEQYF.

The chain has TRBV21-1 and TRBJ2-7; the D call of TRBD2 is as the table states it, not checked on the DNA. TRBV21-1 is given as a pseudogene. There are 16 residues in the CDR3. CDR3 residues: CASRNPRLAGYYEQYF. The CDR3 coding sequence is TGTGCCAGCAGGAACCCCCGACTAGCGGGGTACTACGAGCAGTACTTC.

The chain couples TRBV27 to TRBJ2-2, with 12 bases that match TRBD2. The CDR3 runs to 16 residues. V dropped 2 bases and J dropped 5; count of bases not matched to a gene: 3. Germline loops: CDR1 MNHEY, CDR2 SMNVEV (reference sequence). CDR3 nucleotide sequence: TGTGCCAGCAGTTTAACCCTAGCGGGAGGGACCGGGGAGCTGTTTTTT. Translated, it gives CASSLTLAGGTGELFF.